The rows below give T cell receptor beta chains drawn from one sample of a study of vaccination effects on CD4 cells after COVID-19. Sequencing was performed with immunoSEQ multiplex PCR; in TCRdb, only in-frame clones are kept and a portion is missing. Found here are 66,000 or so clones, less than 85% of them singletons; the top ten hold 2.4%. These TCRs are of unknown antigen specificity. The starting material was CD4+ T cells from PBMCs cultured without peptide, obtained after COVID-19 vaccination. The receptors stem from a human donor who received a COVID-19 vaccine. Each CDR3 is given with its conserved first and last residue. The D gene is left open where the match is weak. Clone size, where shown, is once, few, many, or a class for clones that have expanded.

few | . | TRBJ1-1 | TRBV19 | CASSNGGTEAFF | TGTGCCAGTAGTAATGGGGGAACTGAAGCTTTCTTT
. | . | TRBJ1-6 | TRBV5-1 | CASSERVTGTNSPLHF | TGCGCCAGCAGCGAAAGGGTAACAGGGACCAATTCACCCCTCCACTTT
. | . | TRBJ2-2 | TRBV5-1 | CASSRLGQVNTGELFF | TGCGCCAGCAGCCGGCTGGGCCAGGTGAACACCGGGGAGCTGTTTTTT
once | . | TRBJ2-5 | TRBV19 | CASSMKETQYF | TGTGCCAGTAGTATGAAAGAGACCCAGTACTTC
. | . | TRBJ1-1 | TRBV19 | CASIATWGQNMNTEAFF | TGTGCCAGTATTGCCACCTGGGGGCAGAACATGAACACTGAAGCTTTCTTT
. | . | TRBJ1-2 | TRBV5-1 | CASSLETGRYGYTF | TGCGCCAGCAGCTTGGAAACAGGGCGGTATGGCTACACCTTC
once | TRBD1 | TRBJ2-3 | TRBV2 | CATGTGDTDTQYF | TGTGCCACCGGGACAGGGGATACAGATACGCAGTATTTT
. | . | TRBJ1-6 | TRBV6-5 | CASSYAAPNSPLHF | TGTGCCAGCAGTTACGCAGCTCCGAATTCACCCCTCCACTTT
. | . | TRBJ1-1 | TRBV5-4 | CASSLEARMNTEAFF | TGTGCCAGCAGCTTGGAGGCCAGAATGAACACTGAAGCTTTCTTT
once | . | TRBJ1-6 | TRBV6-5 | CASSAHVRNSPLHF | TGTGCCAGCAGCGCCCATGTAAGGAATTCACCCCTCCACTTT
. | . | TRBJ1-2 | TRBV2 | CASSGGWADGYTF | TGTGCCAGCAGCGGGGGCTGGGCGGATGGCTACACCTTC
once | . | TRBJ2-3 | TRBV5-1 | CASSLDTGNTQYF | TGCGCCAGCAGCTTGGATACCGGGAATACGCAGTATTTT
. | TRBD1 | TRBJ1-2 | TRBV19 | CASSETGMKNYGYTF | TGTGCCAGTAGTGAGACAGGGATGAAAAACTATGGCTACACCTTC
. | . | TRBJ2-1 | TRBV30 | CAWSKGPPYNEQFF | TGTGCCTGGAGCAAGGGTCCCCCTTACAATGAGCAGTTCTTC
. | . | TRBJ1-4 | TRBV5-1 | CASSLQTVNEKLFF | TGCGCCAGCAGCTTGCAGACGGTCAATGAAAAACTGTTTTTT
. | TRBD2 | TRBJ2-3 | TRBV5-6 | CASSSTGTRDTDTQYF | TGTGCCAGCAGCTCAACCGGGACTAGAGACACAGATACGCAGTATTTT
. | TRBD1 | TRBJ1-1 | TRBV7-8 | CASSWGQGRNTEAFF | TGTGCCAGCAGCTGGGGACAGGGGCGAAACACTGAAGCTTTCTTT
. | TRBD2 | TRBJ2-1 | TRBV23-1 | CASITSGGEYNEQFF | TGCGCCAGCATTACTAGCGGGGGGGAGTACAATGAGCAGTTCTTC
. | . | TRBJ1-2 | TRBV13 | CASTLRGLDRYGYTF | TGTGCCAGCACCCTGAGGGGGTTGGACCGATATGGCTACACCTTC
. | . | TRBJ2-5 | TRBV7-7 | CASSPIPYSGTDQETQYF | TGTGCCAGCAGTCCCATCCCTTATTCCGGGACGGACCAAGAGACCCAGTACTTC
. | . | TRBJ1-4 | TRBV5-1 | CASSPPATGFNEKLFF | TGCGCCAGCAGCCCACCGGCGACAGGATTTAATGAAAAACTGTTTTTT
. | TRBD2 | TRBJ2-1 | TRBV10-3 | CAIRPGLETNNEQFF | TGTGCCATCAGGCCGGGACTAGAGACTAACAATGAGCAGTTCTTC